The rows below give T cell receptor beta chains drawn from one sample of a study of siplizumab effects on memory and regulatory T cells. TCRdb keeps only in-frame clones here, not all; method: immunoSEQ multiplex PCR. The sample contains tens of thousands of clones, approximately 94% of which appear only once. Specimen: CD8+ T cells sorted from blood. These receptors originate from a human donor in good health. Both conserved end residues are part of each CDR3. A D gene is named only where the DNA matches it firmly. Expanded clones get a size class; other rows say once, few or many, or leave the size out.

v_gene,j_gene,d_gene,abundance,CDR3nt,CDR3aa
TRBV5-5,TRBJ2-7,TRBD1,NA,TGTGCCAGCAGCCACCGACAGGGTGGCTACGAGCAGTACTTC,CASSHRQGGYEQYF
TRBV30,TRBJ1-1,NA,once,TGTGCCTGGAGGACCCAGGGCCTGAACACTGAAGCTTTCTTT,CAWRTQGLNTEAFF
TRBV6-1,TRBJ1-5,NA,NA,TGTGCCAGCAGTGGGTGGCCGGATAGCAATCAGCCCCAGCATTTT,CASSGWPDSNQPQHF
TRBV6-6,TRBJ1-1,TRBD1,NA,TGTGCCAGCAGGGAGTCATTAACAGGGGGCACTGAAGCTTTCTTT,CASRESLTGGTEAFF
TRBV5-1,TRBJ1-4,NA,NA,TGCGCCAGCAGCTTGGGAGGGAAATTTCCTAATGAAAAACTGTTTTTT,CASSLGGKFPNEKLFF
TRBV7-7,TRBJ2-3,TRBD1,NA,TGTGCTAGCAGCCGCAGCCAGGGGGCTACAGATACGCAGTATTTT,CASSRSQGATDTQYF
TRBV10-1,TRBJ2-2,NA,few,TGCGCCAGCAATGCTGCCGGGGGAAGTGGGGAGCTGTTTTTT,CASNAAGGSGELFF
TRBV9,TRBJ2-3,NA,NA,TGTGCCAGCAGCGCGAATTTAGCGCGCAGCACAGATACGCAGTATTTT,CASSANLARSTDTQYF
TRBV9,TRBJ1-1,NA,NA,TGTGCCAGCAGCGTCGATGGAGGATTCACTGAAGCTTTCTTT,CASSVDGGFTEAFF
TRBV30,TRBJ2-7,TRBD2,NA,TGTGGGGTTAGCGGGGGGCCGGGGGAGCAGTACTTC,CGVSGGPGEQYF
TRBV4-1,TRBJ2-7,TRBD1,NA,TGCGCCAGCAGCCAGCAAGACAGGGACTCCTACGAGCAGTACTTC,CASSQQDRDSYEQYF
TRBV11-3,TRBJ1-1,NA,NA,TGTGCCAGCAGCCCAGAGAGGACGGACACTGAAGCTTTCTTT,CASSPERTDTEAFF
TRBV4-1,TRBJ2-1,TRBD1,NA,TGCGCCAGCAGCCCTTCCGGGACAGGGGCTATGGATGAGCAGTTCTTC,CASSPSGTGAMDEQFF
TRBV7-9,TRBJ2-7,NA,NA,TGTGCCAGCAGCTTGGGGCACAACTACGAGCAGTACTTC,CASSLGHNYEQYF
TRBV6-4,TRBJ1-1,NA,NA,TGTGCCAGCAGTCGGACAGACGACACTGAAGCTTTCTTT,CASSRTDDTEAFF
TRBV12-5,TRBJ2-7,NA,NA,TGTGCTAGTGGTTTGTTCGCGTCAGACTCCTACGAGCAGTACTTC,CASGLFASDSYEQYF
TRBV19,TRBJ2-1,TRBD1,NA,TGTGCCAGTAGTATGGGGTGGGACAGGGGCTACAATGAGCAGTTCTTC,CASSMGWDRGYNEQFF
TRBV6-1,TRBJ2-7,TRBD1,NA,TGTGCCAGCAAAACCCGGGACAGGACCTCCTACGAGCAGTACTTC,CASKTRDRTSYEQYF
TRBV10-3,TRBJ1-1,NA,NA,TGTGCCATCAGTGAGATGCGGACTGAAGCTTTCTTT,CAISEMRTEAFF
TRBV9,TRBJ2-1,NA,NA,TGTGCCAGCAGCGTAACAGGGAACGAGCAGTTCTTC,CASSVTGNEQFF
TRBV4-1,TRBJ1-2,NA,NA,TGCGCCAGCAGCCAAGGGGCAGATGGCGGCTACACCTTC,CASSQGADGGYTF
TRBV27,TRBJ2-7,TRBD1,NA,TGTGCCAGCAGTTTGGGACAGGGGGCCTACGAGCAGTACTTC,CASSLGQGAYEQYF
TRBV13,TRBJ2-1,TRBD1,NA,TGTGCCAGCAGCTTCAGGGGGCTTTACAATGAGCAGTTCTTC,CASSFRGLYNEQFF
TRBV27,TRBJ1-4,NA,NA,TGTGCCAGCAGCACAGTTGCAACTAATGAAAAACTGTTTTTT,CASSTVATNEKLFF
TRBV5-6,TRBJ2-1,TRBD2,once,TGTGCCAGCAGCCAGCTGGGACTAGCTGGCGAGCAGTTCTTC,CASSQLGLAGEQFF
TRBV27,TRBJ2-3,NA,NA,TGTGCCAGCAGACGTGGGACGGGCACAGATACGCAGTATTTT,CASRRGTGTDTQYF
TRBV27,TRBJ1-4,TRBD1,NA,TGTGCCAGCAGTACACAGGGGCCGAATGAAAAACTGTTTTTT,CASSTQGPNEKLFF
TRBV9,TRBJ2-1,TRBD2,NA,TGTGCCAGCAGCGTAGGGACTAGCGGGATGAATGAGCAGTTCTTC,CASSVGTSGMNEQFF
TRBV5-1,TRBJ2-2,NA,NA,TGCGCCAGCAGCTCCAACCCAATTTACCCAGGGTCCAGAGAGGAGCTGTTTTTT,CASSSNPIYPGSREELFF
TRBV6-5,TRBJ2-7,TRBD1,NA,TGTGCCAGCAGTCCCACAATGACAGGGTCCTACGAGCAGTACTTC,CASSPTMTGSYEQYF
TRBV19,TRBJ1-1,NA,NA,TGTGCCAGTAGTAAGGCGACAGGTACCACAGAAGCTTTCTTT,CASSKATGTTEAFF
TRBV4-1,TRBJ2-1,NA,NA,TGCGCCAGCAGCCAAGATCCTAGCGACCCTTACAATGAGCAGTTCTTC,CASSQDPSDPYNEQFF
TRBV4-3,TRBJ2-1,TRBD2,NA,TGCGCCAGCAGCCAAGATGGGAGGGCTCACAATGAGCAGTTCTTC,CASSQDGRAHNEQFF
TRBV4-3,TRBJ1-1,NA,NA,TGCGCCAGCAGCCGAGGCAGGGAGGACACTGAAGCTTTCTTT,CASSRGREDTEAFF
TRBV29-1,TRBJ1-1,NA,NA,TGCAGCGTTGATGGAGAGAACACTGAAGCTTTCTTT,CSVDGENTEAFF
TRBV13,TRBJ2-7,NA,once,TGTGCCAGCAGCCTATACAGAGAGAGACCCTACGAGCAGTACTTC,CASSLYRERPYEQYF
TRBV27,TRBJ2-7,TRBD1,NA,TGTGCCAGCAGCCAAACAGGGGTCACCACCTCCTACGAGCAGTACTTC,CASSQTGVTTSYEQYF
TRBV19,TRBJ1-1,NA,NA,TGTGCCAGTAGTATAGGCAGGAACACTGAAGCTTTCTTT,CASSIGRNTEAFF
TRBV11-3,TRBJ2-5,TRBD1,once,TGTGCCAGCAGCAGCAGGGACAGGGGAGGCCAAGAGACCCAGTACTTC,CASSSRDRGGQETQYF
TRBV5-6,TRBJ2-1,TRBD2,NA,TGTGCCAGCAGTTACCGGGAGGGCGATGAGCAGTTCTTC,CASSYREGDEQFF
TRBV11-1,TRBJ2-7,NA,NA,TGTGCCAGCAGATACGAAGTCGGACAGACCTACGAGCAGTACTTC,CASRYEVGQTYEQYF
TRBV29-1,TRBJ2-1,NA,NA,TGCAGCGTTTGGACAGGGAGGGGTGAGCAGTTCTTC,CSVWTGRGEQFF
TRBV4-3,TRBJ1-1,NA,NA,TGCGCCAGCAGCCAAGAACCCAAGAACACTGAAGCTTTCTTT,CASSQEPKNTEAFF
TRBV6-5,TRBJ2-5,NA,NA,TGTGCCAGCAACGGAGATCGCAGCCTGTGGGAGACCCAGTACTTC,CASNGDRSLWETQYF
TRBV30,TRBJ2-7,NA,once,TGTGCCTGGAGCCTAGGGCTAGGTGACGACGAGCAGTACTTC,CAWSLGLGDDEQYF
TRBV29-1,TRBJ1-1,TRBD1,NA,TGCAGCGTCATGACGGCCAGGGGGGGCCCTGAAGCTTTCTTT,CSVMTARGGPEAFF
TRBV7-9,TRBJ2-5,NA,NA,TGTGCCAGCAGCCACACCGGGGACCCCTCTGCGACCCAGTACTTC,CASSHTGDPSATQYF
TRBV5-5,TRBJ2-2,NA,NA,TGTGCCAGCTTCAGAGTGATCCGGGACGGCGAGAACACCGGGGAGCTGTTTTTT,CASFRVIRDGENTGELFF
TRBV30,TRBJ2-1,NA,NA,TGTGCCTGGAGACCCCCCAGCGGGCCTTACAATGAGCAGTTCTTC,CAWRPPSGPYNEQFF